The T cell receptor beta chain described here comes from a study of shared clonotypes between healthy human individuals. Study-level information: The composition of the donors was a couple of women and a few men aged 18 to 49.

This clone was seen just once. Sequencing used immunoSEQ multiplex PCR; TCRdb keeps in-frame clones, though not all of them. Of about 2,500,000 clones listed, approximately 94% were seen once; the top ten hold under 0.15%. The length of the CDR3 is 16 residues. Germline lookup yields CDR1 SEHNR and CDR2 FQNEAQ (reference sequence). The ends were cut back, 0 bases at V and 0 bases at J, with 8 bases in the middle. This TCR was sampled from a man between 18 and 35 years old in good health. The rearrangement uses TRBV7-9 and TRBJ2-2; tentative D call: TRBD2 (5 bases). The sample consisted of naive CD4+ T cells sorted from blood. Subset denoted: CD45RA+ positively selected. The CDR3 here is CASSLAPSSNTGELFF. Written as DNA, the CDR3 is TGTGCCAGCAGCTTAGCACCTAGCTCGAACACCGGGGAGCTGTTTTTT.